This TCR beta chain was sequenced in a study of blood T cell repertoires in COVID-19. Study details: Specimens from acute and convalescent COVID-19 originated in the United States, Italy and Spain.

Per germline, CDR1 MNHEY and CDR2 SMNVEV (reference sequence). The CDR3 length is 13 residues. On this clone: The germline gene is not matched at one end of the junction; a read error may be the cause.

Study processing details: Estimation of nucleated cell counts was performed using reference gene primer amplification. Libraries were prepared by immunoSEQ multiplex PCR; TCRdb keeps only in-frame clonotypes and omits some of them. V and J calls and clone size come straight from that table; D and trimming were deduced from the DNA. The sample comprises approximately 300,000 clones, 86% of which are singletons, and 1.6% rests with the top ten. Sequencing was carried out using peripheral blood. The clonotype comes from a woman aged 50 to 60 with acute or convalescent COVID-19. This chain links TRBV27 with TRBJ2-1, with 7 bases fitting TRBD2. The CDR3 sequence is CASRFAGVHEQFF. The DNA for the CDR3 is TGTGCCAGCCGTTTTGCGGGAGTACATGAGCAGTTCTTC.